This TCR beta chain derives from a study of T cells in Graves' hyperthyroidism and ophthalmopathy (dated by TCRdb to the late 2010s). Turning to the overall study: Peripheral blood samples were taken at the time of initial diagnosis, prior to any treatment. The 75 to 100 discovery patients were divided at random into training and test sets in a 7:3 ratio. An independent validation cohort of about 19 hyperthyroidism patients and about 16 patients who later progressed to ophthalmopathy tested prospective prediction of ophthalmopathy. Once sampling was done, hyperthyroidism patients were given methimazole at a starting dose of 30 mg daily, whereas ophthalmopathy patients were given high-dose intravenous methylprednisolone. According to the paper, TCR Vbeta CDR3 sequencing was carried out on about 140 peripheral blood samples, which came from some 41 ophthalmopathy, around 74 hyperthyroidism and roughly 17 progressor patients. In addition, the study compared T-cell repertoires in thyroid tissue and in blood from several Graves' hyperthyroidism patients. To identify TCR V-J signatures that set the groups apart, the researchers used a discovery cohort of roughly 100 patients, made up of under 45 with Graves' ophthalmopathy and 57 with stable Graves' hyperthyroidism.

TCR beta CDR3 regions were amplified from RNA transcripts. The TCR CDR3 was subjected to a first round of RT-PCR using the HTBI primer set and the Qiagen OneStep RT-PCR kit. The libraries were constructed in a second round of multiplex PCR and then size-selected and purified. Paired-end sequencing of the libraries was performed with 100 bp reads on an Illumina HiSeq2000. The published analysis was carried out like this. SOAPnuke was used to process the raw data, removing reads that contained adapters or uncalled bases, had a mean Phred below 15, or lacked an exact match to the constant primer or identifier. COPE v1.2.5 was used to merge high-quality paired reads, and clonotypes were defined as unique nucleotide sequences. Clonotypes were aligned to IMGT TRBV, TRBD and TRBJ reference segments using MiTCR v1.1. The analysis included only V-J combinations with a frequency above 0.0001, which together covered more than 99% of the repertoires. A TCS score was defined as the ratio between F50 (clonal expansion) and ExV (chaos), using BLOSUM62-based TCRdist between CDR3 peptides within each V-J. Welch's t-statistics and random forest reduced some 510 V-J features to around 14, which were used in a naive Bayes classifier (R e1071). TCRdb took the public reads, trimmed them with fastp at Q25, ran MiXCR for clone calling and kept in-frame beta chains. Identical CDR3 proteins give one entry, which carries the most common genes and DNA. What appears here as the V and J calls and clone size reflects TCRdb's work, not the paper's. The sample table lists a few hundred thousand distinct CDR3 sequences, over 12% of them with a count of one. Around 20% of the sample rests with the top ten.

From cysteine to phenylalanine, the CDR3 is 15 amino acids long. Here the CDR3 DNA is all that survives: 45 bases in frame from base 1. V sheds 5 bases and J sheds 4 bases, leaving 17 bases between their ends. Moderately to severely active disease, a Clinical Activity Score of at least 3, a NOSPECS grade of at least 4, and a duration under 3 months were present in ophthalmopathy patients. The study excluded patients with uncontrolled infections, other autoimmune diseases, pregnancy or lactation. Diagnoses were based on clinical symptoms, serum thyroxine and TRAb, thyroid ultrasound and orbital computed tomography. PBMCs were isolated from approximately 10 ml of fresh peripheral blood by Ficoll-Paque density gradient centrifugation. Total RNA was extracted using Trizol reagent, and RNA quality was assessed on an Agilent 2100 Bioanalyzer. At least ten counts were recorded for this clonotype. Which antigen it targets is not known. Within one base of it there is no much larger clone, and no base qualities were kept.

Overall study results and their limits: In validation, the model predicted progression to ophthalmopathy with 65% to 71% sensitivity and 72.22% specificity, a median of 6.5 months before onset. Ophthalmopathy was separated from stable hyperthyroidism by a 13 V-J signature model, with approximately 90% sensitivity and 81% to 83% specificity obtained in cross-validation and 80%/75% obtained in testing. No statistical method was used to set the sample size in advance, and investigators knew the group allocation. Most expanded thyroid clonotypes (frequency above 0.001) were also found in blood, which suggests that blood repertoires may mirror thyroid immune responses.

The source is a woman aged 60-70 years with Graves' ophthalmopathy. The chain uses TRBV12-3 or TRBV12-4 and TRBJ1-2; TRBD1 is possibly the D segment (5 matching bases). The sample taken for sequencing was blood. The base sequence is TGTGCCAGCAGTCTTGCCGGTTATGGGGGCTATGGCTACACCTTC. It specifies CASSLAGYGGYGYTF.